The present T cell receptor (beta chain) was sequenced within a study of T-cell reconstitution after alpha-beta-depleted transplantation in children. Overall study findings and caveats: T-cell counts and diversity at one year following transplant were attributed mainly to newly produced T cells. Surviving recipient T cells and thymic progenitors produced the high day-60 TCRbeta diversity seen in some patients. At around two months after transplant, the alpha-beta T cells were reportedly derived from several hundred expanded clones that came from non-depleted graft cells.

It was with unique molecular identifiers that the TCRbeta library was prepared. TCRdb analysed the PCR reads with MiXCR anew, one entry per CDR3 protein. The sample shows about 590,000 distinct CDR3 sequences, 10% to 15% of them seen only once. This clonotype was seen many times. Its antigen is undetermined. The CDR3 covers 16 residues. Trimming took 7 bases from V and 6 from J; bases not matched to a gene: 14. The TCR comes from a male patient aged 10 to 17 who had a stem cell transplant for acute myeloid leukemia, so the T cells may come from the graft donor. This chain joins TRBV12-3 or TRBV12-4 and TRBJ1-5; TRBD1 aligns across 8 bases. The material was PBMCs, mostly from graft donor cells, obtained 360 days after TCRalphabeta/CD19-depleted stem cell transplant. The CDR3 DNA reads TGTGCCAGCACTCAGGGGGCGTGGGATGTTGGTCAGCCCCAGCATTTT. As protein: CASTQGAWDVGQPQHF.